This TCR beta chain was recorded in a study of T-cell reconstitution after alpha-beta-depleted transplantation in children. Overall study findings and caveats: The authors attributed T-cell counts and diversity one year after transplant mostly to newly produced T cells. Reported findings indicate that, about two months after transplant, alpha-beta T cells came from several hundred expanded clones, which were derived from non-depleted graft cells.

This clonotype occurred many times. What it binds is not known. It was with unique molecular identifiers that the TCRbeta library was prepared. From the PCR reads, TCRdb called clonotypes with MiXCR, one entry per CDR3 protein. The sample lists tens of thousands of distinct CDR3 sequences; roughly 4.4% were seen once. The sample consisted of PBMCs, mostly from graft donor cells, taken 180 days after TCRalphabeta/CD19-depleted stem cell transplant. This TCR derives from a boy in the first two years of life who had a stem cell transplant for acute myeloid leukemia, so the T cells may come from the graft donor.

The CDR3: CASSFSGQSNQPQHF. The DNA of the CDR3 is TGCGCCAGCAGCTTTAGCGGACAGTCGAATCAGCCCCAGCATTTT. This sequence joins TRBV5-1 and TRBJ1-5; D possibly corresponds to TRBD1 (6 bases). CDR3 length: 15 residues. From germline, CDR1 is SGHRS and CDR2 YFSETQ. V was clipped by 2 bases and J by 4 bases, with 13 bases between them.